Listed below are T cell receptor beta chains from one sample, sequenced in a study of blood T cell repertoires in COVID-19. Data came from immunoSEQ multiplex PCR; TCRdb stores just in-frame clones and leaves some out. Here the sample spans 55,000 to 75,000 clones, around 82% being singletons. Sequenced material: peripheral blood. These receptors were collected from a man of 80 years or more with active or convalescent COVID-19. CDR3s include the opening cysteine and the closing phenylalanine or tryptophan. Each record gives: clone size, V gene, CDR3 length, D gene, J gene, CDR3 DNA, CDR3 protein. A D gene is named only where the DNA matches it firmly. Expanded clones are given a class, and other clones once, few, many or no size at all.

-	TRBV11-3	13	-	TRBJ2-3	TGTGCCAGCAGCTTTGAGCAGGGAGATACGCAGTATTTT	CASSFEQGDTQYF
-	TRBV20-1	18	TRBD2	TRBJ2-7	TGCAGTGCTAGTAAGGCTAGCGGGAGAATTTTAGGCTCCTACGAGCAGTACTTC	CSASKASGRILGSYEQYF
-	TRBV7-9	11	-	TRBJ2-3	TGTGCCAGCGCTTACAGAGATACGCAGTATTTT	CASAYRDTQYF
-	TRBV5-1	15	TRBD2	TRBJ2-1	TGCGCCAGCGGGGGGACTAGCGGGAAACTTAATGAGCAGTTCTTC	CASGGTSGKLNEQFF
-	TRBV16	16	-	TRBJ1-5	TGTGCCAGCAGCCTACGAAATACAGGGAACAATCAGCCCCAGCATTTT	CASSLRNTGNNQPQHF
once	TRBV7-7	15	TRBD2	TRBJ2-2	TGTGCTAGCAGCCCGACTAGCGGATACACCGGGGAGCTGTTTTTT	CASSPTSGYTGELFF
-	TRBV4-2	19	TRBD1	TRBJ1-5	TGTGCCAGCAGCCTATCCGGGACAGGGGAAGGCGGTTACAATCAGCCCCAGCATTTT	CASSLSGTGEGGYNQPQHF
-	TRBV5-1	14	-	TRBJ2-1	TGCGCCAGCAGCTTGAACAAGGGGGTGAATGAGCAGTTCTTC	CASSLNKGVNEQFF
-	TRBV2	16	TRBD1	TRBJ1-4	TGTGCCAGCAGCCCTCAGGGGGCGGCAGTAAATGAAAAACTGTTTTTT	CASSPQGAAVNEKLFF
-	TRBV19	15	-	TRBJ2-1	TGTGCCAGTAGTATACGAGACAAGGTCGGCAGCGAGCAGTTCTTC	CASSIRDKVGSEQFF
few	TRBV28	14	TRBD1	TRBJ2-7	TGTGCCAGCAGCCCTCGGACAGGGGTGCGCGAGCAGTACTTC	CASSPRTGVREQYF
-	TRBV28	14	-	TRBJ1-5	TGTGCCAGCAGTTACAGCTCCCACAATCAGCCCCAGCATTTT	CASSYSSHNQPQHF
-	TRBV7-3	16	-	TRBJ2-7	TGTGCCAGCAGCCCTCCGCCGATTAAAAGCGTCGGCGAGCAGTACTTC	CASSPPPIKSVGEQYF
-	TRBV9	17	TRBD2	TRBJ2-1	TGTGCCAGCAGCCCTCGGGGGGCGGATAGCGGGAGGAATGAGCAGTTCTTC	CASSPRGADSGRNEQFF
-	TRBV3-1/TRBV3-2	13	-	TRBJ2-3	TGTGCCAGCAGCCCCCTTTCCGCGGATACGCAGTATTTT	CASSPLSADTQYF
-	TRBV7-8	16	-	TRBJ1-1	TGTGCCAGCAGCTTAGCCGGCAGCGGTATGAACACTGAAGCTTTCTTT	CASSLAGSGMNTEAFF
few	TRBV27	19	-	TRBJ2-5	TGTGCCAGCAAAATGACAGGCTCCATCGTGTTAGCGGGCCAAGAGACCCAGTACTTC	CASKMTGSIVLAGQETQYF
-	TRBV19	13	-	TRBJ2-2	TGTGCCAGTAGACTATCCGGATCCGGGGAGCTGTTTTTT	CASRLSGSGELFF
-	TRBV7-2	13	-	TRBJ2-7	TGTGCCAGCAGCTTAGGGACTACCTACGAGCAGTACTTC	CASSLGTTYEQYF
-	TRBV18	16	TRBD2	TRBJ2-1	TGTGCCAGCTCACCACCGGCGACTAGCGGCCACAATGAGCAGTTCTTC	CASSPPATSGHNEQFF
-	TRBV5-1	14	TRBD2	TRBJ2-1	TGCGCCAGCAGCCCAGCCTCGGGACTAGGAGGGCAGTTCTTC	CASSPASGLGGQFF
-	TRBV11-2	18	TRBD1	TRBJ1-1	TGTGCCAGCAGCTTAGTTCTGGGACAGGGGGCTAAGAACACTGAAGCTTTCTTT	CASSLVLGQGAKNTEAFF
-	TRBV16	15	TRBD1	TRBJ2-1	TGTGCCAGCAGCTACGCACAGGGGTATTACAATGAGCAGTTCTTC	CASSYAQGYYNEQFF
-	TRBV11-2	13	-	TRBJ1-1	TGTGCCAGCAGCTTATCGGGGGGAACTGAAGCTTTCTTT	CASSLSGGTEAFF
-	TRBV7-9	17	TRBD2	TRBJ2-1	TGTGCCAGCAGCTCTACCTTCCGGACTAGCGGGACGGATGAGCAGTTCTTC	CASSSTFRTSGTDEQFF
-	TRBV7-2	15	TRBD1	TRBJ2-7	TGTGCCAGCAGCCCGAGGACAGGCGAGTGGGACGAGCAGTACTTC	CASSPRTGEWDEQYF
few	TRBV27	16	TRBD1	TRBJ2-7	TGTGCCAGCAGTCCAGGGACAGGGTCAAGCTCCTACGAGCAGTACTTC	CASSPGTGSSSYEQYF
-	TRBV18	15	-	TRBJ2-5	TGTGCCAGCTCACCACCGTCGGAGAGGCAAGAGACCCAGTACTTC	CASSPPSERQETQYF
-	TRBV3-1/TRBV3-2	16	-	TRBJ2-5	TGTGCCAGCAGCCAGGAACCTACGAACTCTTGGAGGAGCCAGTACTTC	CASSQEPTNSWRSQYF
-	TRBV10-3	11	-	TRBJ2-7	TGTGCCGTGCTGGGGGCGGACGAGCAGTACTTC	CAVLGADEQYF
-	TRBV3-1/TRBV3-2	15	-	TRBJ2-3	TGTGCCACAACGCCCGGGGGACCTAGCACAGATACGCAGTATTTT	CATTPGGPSTDTQYF
many	TRBV27	15	TRBD2	TRBJ2-1	TGTGCCAGCAGTTTATCCGGGGGGATCATCAATGAGCAGTTCTTC	CASSLSGGIINEQFF
-	TRBV19	16	TRBD2	TRBJ2-5	TGTGCCAGTAGTCTGGGACTAGCGGGAGGGCGTGAGACCCAGTACTTC	CASSLGLAGGRETQYF
once	TRBV28	14	TRBD1	TRBJ2-7	TGTGCCAGCAGTTTGGGACAGGGTGGCGACGAGCAGTACTTC	CASSLGQGGDEQYF
-	TRBV28	14	-	TRBJ1-4	TGTGCCAGCAGTTTGGGCCGCAGCGGTAGGAAACTGTTTTTT	CASSLGRSGRKLFF
-	TRBV3-1/TRBV3-2	15	-	TRBJ2-7	TGTGCAGCAGCCATCCCGACGGGGAGATCCTACGAGCAGTACTTC	CAAAIPTGRSYEQYF
few	TRBV7-9	16	TRBD1	TRBJ1-6	TGTGCCAGCAGCTCAGGGGTCGGGGACAGGAATTCACCCCTCCACTTT	CASSSGVGDRNSPLHF
-	TRBV2	13	-	TRBJ1-4	TGTGCCAGCAGTGAAGTGCCAGGAGAAAAACTGTTTTTT	CASSEVPGEKLFF
-	TRBV19	14	-	TRBJ2-2	TGTGCCAGTAGTTTGGGGGGGCCCACCGGGGAGCTGTTTTTT	CASSLGGPTGELFF
-	TRBV19	17	TRBD1	TRBJ1-6	TGTGCCAGTAGTATCGCCGGGACAGCGTCCATTAATTCACCCCTCCACTTT	CASSIAGTASINSPLHF
-	TRBV5-1	18	TRBD1	TRBJ1-2	TGCGCCAGCAGCCGTCAACCGGGACAGGGAACCTCGCCTTCTGGCTACACCTTC	CASSRQPGQGTSPSGYTF
-	TRBV27	14	TRBD2	TRBJ2-5	TGTGCCAGCAGTTTAGGACTAGATCTTCAGACCCAGTACTTC	CASSLGLDLQTQYF
few	TRBV5-4	15	-	TRBJ2-3	TGTGCCAGCAGCTTGTTTGTCCAGAACACAGATACGCAGTATTTT	CASSLFVQNTDTQYF
-	TRBV24-1	19	TRBD1	TRBJ2-6	TGTGCCACCAGTGGGTCGGGGACAGGTCTCCCTTCTGGGGCCAACGTCCTGACTTTC	CATSGSGTGLPSGANVLTF
-	TRBV3-1/TRBV3-2	16	-	TRBJ2-1	TGTGCCAGCAGCCAGATAGATCCACAGGGAAGGCATGAGCAGTTCTTC	CASSQIDPQGRHEQFF
-	TRBV7-9	14	TRBD2	TRBJ2-5	TGTGCCAGCAGCTCAGGGCGGGAGAGGGAGACCCAGTACTTC	CASSSGRERETQYF
once	TRBV18	16	-	TRBJ2-2	TGTGCCAGCTCACCCGGACAAATCGCGAACACCGGGGAGCTGTTTTTT	CASSPGQIANTGELFF